This TCR beta chain originates from a study of T cell therapy after organ transplantation. Turning to the study itself: Patients received a median of 1.92 x 10^8 CMV-specific T cells over 2 to 6 infusions.

Sequencing used immunoSEQ multiplex PCR; TCRdb keeps in-frame clones, though not all of them. Of a few thousand clones listed, around 70% are singletons. Points from the study as a whole: Lower pretherapy CD8 clonality went with larger post-therapy fold change. In nonresponders, large pretherapy expansions changed minimally after therapy.

From germline, CDR1 is SEHNR and CDR2 FQNEAQ (reference sequence). Between the trimmed V and J ends, which lost 4 bases and 5 bases, there was a span of 9 bases. The CDR3 totals 12 residues. For this clone: Antigen unknown.

The receptor was isolated from a human patient who had received a solid organ transplant and had CMV disease. This specimen consisted of CD8+ T cells from blood, obtained before autologous CMV-specific T cell therapy. V is TRBV7-9 and J is TRBJ2-7; the D call may be TRBD1 or TRBD2 (5 bases each). CDR3: CASSWDGNEQYF. CDR3 DNA sequence: TGTGCCAGCAGCTGGGACGGAAACGAGCAGTACTTC.